These 20 T cell receptor beta chains were sequenced from one sample in a study of CD8 T cells in ankylosing spondylitis (dated by TCRdb to 2016 to 2017). Libraries were constructed by 5' RACE. The listed sequencing device is Illumina HiSeq 2500. TCRdb took the public reads, trimmed them with fastp at Q25, ran MiXCR for clone calling and kept in-frame beta chains. Entries are consolidated by CDR3 protein sequence, retaining the most common genes and DNA. The sample table holds 250,000 to 300,000 distinct CDR3 sequences, of which roughly 20% were seen once. The leading ten clones occupy 7.8% of the sample. The sequencing input was blood, either unsorted or a sorted T cell fraction (not recorded which). The source is a male donor with ankylosing spondylitis or in good health (not recorded which).

In this sample, this clonotype turned up a few times. The chain employs TRBV6-5 and TRBJ2-5, with D maybe TRBD2 (6 bases). V shed 2 bases and J shed 2 bases, with 12 bases lying between them. The CDR3 covers 15 residues. Germline lookup yields CDR1 MNHEY and CDR2 SVGAGI. The CDR3 coding sequence is TGTGCCAGCAGTTACACCGGGAGTCGACAAGAGACCCAGTACTTC. It yields the protein CASSYTGSRQETQYF.

This clonotype came up a few times. The rearrangement uses TRBV4-2 and TRBJ1-3, with a possible D match to TRBD1 (5 bases). The CDR3 contains 17 residues. Germline V gene lookup returns CDR1 LGHNA and CDR2 YNFKEQ. The germline V and J ends were trimmed by 4 bases and 1 base, with 17 bases remaining between them. This CDR3 reads CASSPGGQRGSGNTIYF. The DNA for the CDR3 is TGTGCCAGCAGCCCCGGGGGTCAAAGGGGTTCTGGAAACACCATATATTTT.

As to this clonotype: This may stem from a read error, because a much larger clone lies one nucleotide away. The chain employs TRBV20-1 and TRBJ1-5; D unclear. CDR1 and CDR2 (germline): DFQATT, SNEGSKA (reference sequence). The length of the CDR3 is 13 residues. V lost 1 base and J 5 bases, leaving 9 bases between the germline ends. The CDR3, as DNA: TGCAGTGCTAGAGGGACTCAGGATCAGCCCCAGCATTTT. Protein: CSARGTQDQPQHF.

This chain joins TRBV5-1 and TRBJ1-4, with TRBD1 as a possible D gene (6 bases). This CDR3 is 16 amino acids long. Looked up from germline, CDR1 is SGHRS and CDR2 is YFSETQ. Trimming stripped 4 bases from V and 7 bases from J, with 20 bases between. CDR3 DNA: TGCGCCAGCAGCCTCGAAAGGGGGAGTTCCCCTGAAAAACTGTTTTTT. Translated: CASSLERGSSPEKLFF.

CDR3 nucleotide sequence: TGTGCCAGCAGTTGGGGACAGGGGTTAACTGAAGCTTTCTTT. This codes for CASSWGQGLTEAFF. The J gene is TRBJ1-1, the V gene TRBV6-7; TRBD1 aligns across 10 bases. TRBV6-7 counts as an open reading frame of uncertain function. This CDR3 has 14 residues. J was trimmed by 5 bases and V by 4 bases; bases with no gene match: 4.

This clonotype was found a few times. The V gene is TRBV20-1, the J gene TRBJ2-3, with D uncertain. Germline values: CDR1 DFQATT, CDR2 SNEGSKA (reference sequence). V was pared by 0 bases and J by 2 bases, with 9 bases between. The length of the CDR3 is 14 residues. The CDR3 DNA reads as TGCAGTGCTAGAGAAGGGCCATTCACAGATACGCAGTATTTT. Protein product: CSAREGPFTDTQYF.

For this clonotype: This may come from a read error, since a much larger clone is one base off. The rearrangement uses TRBV12-3 or TRBV12-4 and TRBJ2-5; no firm D call. V was trimmed by 11 bases and J by 4 bases, leaving 14 bases between them. The CDR3 is 12 residues long. CDR3 sequence: CAGTTRVETQYF. Here the CDR3 DNA reads TGTGCCGGCACCACAAGGGTAGAGACCCAGTACTTC.

This sequence joins TRBV30 and TRBJ1-3; the D is unclear. Trimming removed 0 bases from V and 4 bases from J, with 7 bases in between. CDR3 length: 13 residues. Germline CDR1 reads GTSNPN; CDR2 reads SVGIG (reference sequence). CDR3 region: CAWSVAIGNTIYF. The CDR3 DNA sequence: TGTGCCTGGAGTGTAGCAATAGGAAACACCATATATTTT.

There are many counts of this clonotype. The V and J genes are TRBV10-3 and TRBJ1-5; no clear D. The V gene lost 2 bases and the J gene lost 2 bases, with 7 bases spanning the gap. Germline V gene sequence: CDR1 ENHRY, CDR2 SYGVKD. CDR3 size: 14 residues. As DNA, the CDR3 is TGTGCCATCAGTGAGGGGGTCGGCAATCAGCCCCAGCATTTT. This sequence encodes CAISEGVGNQPQHF.

This clonotype was seen repeatedly, ten times or more. The V gene is TRBV29-1, the J gene TRBJ2-3; D uncertain. The CDR3 is 13 residues long. Trimming shortened V by 2 bases and J by 0 bases, and 6 bases separated the two germline ends. Germline-derived CDR1 and CDR2 are SQVTM and ANQGSEA. The CDR3 DNA reads as TGCAGCGTTGAACTACACAGCACAGATACGCAGTATTTT. This sequence encodes CSVELHSTDTQYF.

This chain connects TRBV12-3 or TRBV12-4 to TRBJ2-5; TRBD2 matches 8 bases. This CDR3 has 16 amino acids. Trimming at V came to 5 bases and at J to 2 bases, leaving 10 bases not matched to a gene. The CDR3 loop reads CASSHFLAGGQETQYF. CDR3 nucleotide sequence: TGTGCCAGCAGTCACTTTCTCGCGGGGGGTCAAGAGACCCAGTACTTC.

The J gene is TRBJ1-4, the V gene TRBV7-8; no definite D call. Germline V gene sequence: CDR1 SGHVS, CDR2 FQNEAQ. There are 15 residues in the CDR3. Trimming removed 7 bases from V and 4 bases from J, with 16 bases in between. This CDR3 is CASTGPRGYNEKLFF. The CDR3 region has the DNA TGTGCCAGCACCGGACCGCGGGGTTATAATGAAAAACTGTTTTTT.

V gene TRBV5-6 combines with J gene TRBJ2-7; 9 bases agree with TRBD2. In germline, CDR1 is SGHDT, CDR2 YYEEEE. There are 21 residues in the CDR3. V shed 1 base and J 2 bases; nucleotides not matched to a gene: 22. The CDR3 is CASSLCPSLAGGPLGTYEQYV. The CDR3 nucleotides read TGTGCCAGCAGCTTGTGCCCCTCCCTGGCGGGAGGGCCCCTTGGAACCTACGAGCAGTACGTC.

This clonotype turned up a few times. This chain connects TRBV25-1 to TRBJ1-2; D ambiguous. Germline V gene lookup returns CDR1 MGHDK and CDR2 SYGVNS. With 3 bases removed from V and 2 bases from J, the gap between germline ends came to 7 bases. The CDR3 spans 13 residues. This chain's CDR3 is CASSDWANYGYTF. The CDR3 bases are TGTGCCAGCAGTGATTGGGCGAACTATGGCTACACCTTC.

This clonotype appeared a few times. This chain uses TRBV5-1 with TRBJ1-2, with TRBD1 matching 7 bases. The CDR3 spans 15 residues. V shed 1 base, J shed 2 bases, and the junction held 5 bases outside the gene matches. The germline CDR1 and CDR2 sequences are SGHRS and YFSETQ. The CDR3 nucleotides read TGCGCCAGCAGCTTGACAGGGGAGGGGAACTATGGCTACACCTTC. It specifies CASSLTGEGNYGYTF.

This chain joins TRBV10-3 and TRBJ2-3; weak D call: TRBD2 (6 bases). Trimming shortened V by 4 bases and J by 12 bases, and 14 bases separated the two germline ends. CDR3 length: 12 amino acids. Germline CDR1 reads ENHRY; CDR2 reads SYGVKD. The CDR3 is CAISAAAGTQYF. The CDR3 DNA sequence: TGTGCCATCAGTGCCGCGGCGGGGACCCAGTATTTT.

This clonotype has at least ten counts. The chain couples TRBV7-2 to TRBJ2-3; D is unresolved. V lost 1 base and J lost 5, with 10 bases in between. Germline loops: CDR1 SGHTA, CDR2 FQGNSA. The CDR3 totals 14 residues. The CDR3 sequence: CASSLDPRGDTQYF. The CDR3 DNA sequence: TGTGCCAGCAGCTTAGATCCCCGTGGAGATACGCAGTATTTT.

In its sample, this clonotype was seen a few times. This chain joins TRBV2 and TRBJ1-6; TRBD1 matches 7 bases. Germline V lookup: CDR1 SNHLY, CDR2 FYNNEI. V dropped 7 bases and J dropped 4; count of bases not matched to a gene: 4. There are 14 residues in the CDR3. The CDR3 nucleotides are TGTGCCAGCACCCCGGGACAGTATAATTCACCCCTCCACTTT. This encodes CASTPGQYNSPLHF.

The J gene is TRBJ2-2, the V gene TRBV3-1; a weak D match, TRBD2 (6 bases). The V gene lost 6 bases and the J gene lost 6 bases, with 20 bases spanning the gap. Looked up from germline, CDR1 is LGHDT and CDR2 is YNNKEL (reference sequence). The CDR3 is 16 residues long. CDR3 DNA sequence: TGTGCCAGCAGAGTCACAGGAGGGTCGGGCGCCGGGGAGCTGTTTTTT. It yields the protein CASRVTGGSGAGELFF.

The rearrangement links TRBV20-1 to TRBJ1-1, with D tentatively TRBD1 (5 bases). The CDR3 length is 13 residues. Trimming cost V 3 bases and J 5 bases, with 13 bases left between them. CDR1 and CDR2 (germline): DFQATT, SNEGSKA (reference sequence). The CDR3 protein is CSARGPVGTEAFF. In nucleotides, the CDR3 is TGCAGTGCTAGGGGGCCGGTGGGGACTGAAGCTTTCTTT.